Shown below are 15 T cell receptor beta chains from a single sample sequenced in a study of Ad26.COV2.S vaccination and SARS-CoV-2 variants. Clones were sequenced by immunoSEQ multiplex PCR, and TCRdb holds only the in-frame ones, with some missing. Of roughly 330,000 clones in the sample, 85% to 90% were seen once. Sample treatment: around 19 received Ad26.COV2.S at low or high dose, single or two shots; 5 received placebo; per-sample allocation not given. The samples date from day 63 after the first vaccine or placebo injection. The specimen comprised peripheral blood, sampled in a trial of Ad26.COV2.S vaccine versus placebo. The source of these receptors is a person between 18 and 59 years old who received the Ad26.COV2.S COVID-19 vaccine or a placebo.

The chain uses TRBV5-6 and TRBJ2-1; 8 bases fit TRBD2. This CDR3 has 17 residues. J gave up 4 bases and V 4 bases, and 13 bases lay outside the gene matches. Looked up from germline, CDR1 is SGHDT and CDR2 is YYEEEE. In nucleotides, the CDR3 is TGTGCCAGCAGCCCCCTTCCAGGGACTAGTAGGTACAATGAGCAGTTCTTC. Amino acids: CASSPLPGTSRYNEQFF.

This clone appeared once. The rearrangement links TRBV19 to TRBJ1-2, with D possibly being TRBD1 (6 bases). The length of the CDR3 is 16 residues. V lost 3 bases, J lost 4 bases, and 18 bases lay in between. Germline CDR1 is LNHDA and CDR2 is SQIVND (reference sequence). CDR3 sequence reads: CASSIYRTANPYGYTF. In DNA, the CDR3 is TGTGCCAGTAGTATTTACAGGACAGCCAATCCCTATGGCTACACCTTC.

This chain connects TRBV18 to TRBJ2-1; possibly TRBD1 for D (6 bases). CDR3 length: 14 residues. The V end was cut by 3 bases, the J end by 7 bases, with 13 bases between. Germline values: CDR1 KGHSH, CDR2 LQKENI. CDR3 nucleotides: TGTGCCAGCTCACCGCAGGGGCGAGGAAATGAGCAGTTCTTC. Its protein product is CASSPQGRGNEQFF. Together with reference TRBV18 and TRBJ2-1, the CDR3 gives the full variable domain: NAGVMQNPRHLVRRRGQEARLRCSPMKGHSHVYWYRQLPEEGLKFMVYLQKENIIDESGMPKERFSAEFPKEGPSILRIQQVVRGDSAAYFCASSPQGRGNEQFFGPGTRLTVL.

The rearrangement uses TRBV13 and TRBJ2-1; 10 bases agree with TRBD2. CDR1 PRHDT and CDR2 FYEKMQ come from the germline V gene (reference sequence). The V and J ends lost 4 bases and 7 bases, in that order; junction bases with no gene match: 10. This CDR3 has 16 amino acids. CDR3 sequence: CASSYRGTSGVNEQFF. CDR3 DNA: TGTGCCAGCAGCTATCGAGGAACTAGCGGGGTGAATGAGCAGTTCTTC.

The rearrangement uses TRBV4-3 and TRBJ2-3, with 11 bases fitting TRBD2. This CDR3 spans 19 amino acids. The ends lost 0 bases at V and 3 bases at J; junction bases unmatched: 11. In germline, CDR1 is LGHNA, CDR2 YSLEER. CDR3 in DNA: TGCGCCAGCAGCCAAGATTTGGTACTAGCGGGAGTAGGTACAGATACGCAGTATTTT. The encoded protein is CASSQDLVLAGVGTDTQYF.

The gene calls are TRBV5-5 and TRBJ2-1; unclear D gene. Germline V gene sequence: CDR1 SGHKS, CDR2 YYEKEE (reference sequence). This CDR3 has 11 residues. V dropped 1 base and J dropped 11 bases, with 7 bases sitting between them. The DNA of the CDR3 is TGTGCCAGCAGCTTGCAGTACCAGCAGTTCTTC. It yields the protein CASSLQYQQFF.

The chain is built from TRBV27 and TRBJ1-1; tentative D call: TRBD1 (5 bases). The CDR3 has 15 residues. CDR1 MNHEY and CDR2 SMNVEV come from the germline V gene (reference sequence). V was shortened by 7 bases and J by 1 base, with 16 bases between the two germline ends. CDR3 sequence: CASILSSGKNTEAFF. The CDR3 nucleotides are TGTGCCAGCATCCTATCCTCAGGGAAGAACACTGAAGCTTTCTTT.

This clone has only one observation. V usage is TRBV6-2 or TRBV6-3 and J usage is TRBJ1-2; 7 bases line up with TRBD1. V lost 6 bases, J lost 8 bases, and 15 bases stayed unmatched. This CDR3 region has 15 residues. Looked up from germline, CDR1 is MNHEY and CDR2 is SVGEGT. The DNA of the CDR3 is TGTGCCAGCAGCCTCCCAGGGGGTAGCCTCCAGGGCTACACCTTC. Protein sequence: CASSLPGGSLQGYTF.

V usage is TRBV28 and J usage is TRBJ1-2; TRBD1 might be the D (6 bases). This CDR3 has 19 amino acids. The ends were cut back, 3 bases at V and 6 bases at J, with 29 bases in the middle. Germline V gene data show CDR1 as MDHEN and CDR2 as SYDVKM. CDR3 amino acids: CASSFPTAELYREHDGYTF. The CDR3 DNA is TGTGCCAGCAGTTTCCCCACCGCGGAATTATACAGGGAACATGATGGCTACACCTTC.

The chain combines TRBV11-2 with TRBJ1-1; the D is unclear. Deletions cut 1 base from V and 3 bases from J, with 9 bases between. Germline V CDR1 and CDR2: SGHAT, FQNNGV. The length of the CDR3 is 14 residues. In nucleotides, the CDR3 is TGTGCCAGCAGCTTAGGATTCTCCGACACTGAAGCTTTCTTT. This gives the protein CASSLGFSDTEAFF.

The chain is built from TRBV4-3 and TRBJ2-1; D may be TRBD2 (6 bases). CDR1 and CDR2 from the germline V gene are LGHNA and YSLEER. V lost 3 bases and J 8 bases, leaving 17 bases between the germline ends. This CDR3 region has 15 residues. This CDR3 reads CASSQRDFDGDEQFF. CDR3 coding DNA: TGCGCCAGCAGCCAGCGGGACTTCGATGGAGATGAGCAGTTCTTC.

The chain couples TRBV29-1 to TRBJ1-2, with no clear D. The germline gives CDR1 SQVTM, CDR2 ANQGSEA. The CDR3 totals 14 residues. The CDR3 protein is CQTYPAEANYGYTF. The CDR3 DNA reads TGCCAGACTTATCCGGCGGAAGCTAACTATGGCTACACCTTC.

The chain joins TRBV9 to TRBJ1-2; TRBD1 matches at 7 bases. There are 12 residues in the CDR3. Looked up from germline, CDR1 is SGDLS and CDR2 is YYNGEE. V dropped 4 bases and J dropped 7; count of bases not matched to a gene: 4. CDR3 loop: CASSPSGGGYTF. CDR3 sequence (DNA): TGTGCCAGCAGCCCTTCAGGGGGTGGCTACACCTTC.

The V call is TRBV27, the J call TRBJ2-5; D remains ambiguous. The CDR3 is 16 residues long. Trimming removed 5 bases at V and 5 bases at J, with 21 bases between. Germline loops: CDR1 MNHEY, CDR2 SMNVEV (reference sequence). The CDR3 loop reads CASSVGLGNPNETQYF. CDR3 nucleotides: TGTGCCAGCAGTGTAGGGTTGGGGAACCCTAACGAGACCCAGTACTTC.

The genes are TRBV5-1 and TRBJ1-1; D remains ambiguous. V lost 7 bases to trimming and J lost 2 bases, with 15 bases between them. The CDR3 length is 14 residues. CDR1 is SGHRS, CDR2 YFSETQ, per germline. The CDR3 spells CASAESRINTEAFF. The CDR3 DNA sequence: TGCGCCAGCGCAGAGAGTCGGATAAACACTGAAGCTTTCTTT.